This entry lists 20 T cell receptor beta chains sequenced from one sample in a study of cytomegalovirus exposure and HLA in healthy donors. With 60 Vbeta and 13 Jbeta primers, the PCR was carried out. TCRdb's table, derived via immunoSEQ multiplex PCR, lists solely in-frame clones and lacks some. The sample lists about 140,000 clones, less than 85% seen once, with roughly 10% in the top ten. The sample comprised PBMCs. The receptors come from a woman aged 45-65 years in good health and CMV-seropositive.

The rearrangement joins TRBV5-1 to TRBJ2-3; 8 bases are shared with TRBD2. V gave up 5 bases and J gave up 10 bases; unmatched junction bases: 15. This CDR3 is 15 amino acids long. Germline loops: CDR1 SGHRS, CDR2 YFSETQ. Written as DNA, the CDR3 is TGCGCCAGCAGTTCAGGCGGGGGGCCGGGTGGAGCGCAGTATTTT. Translated: CASSSGGGPGGAQYF.

The chain couples TRBV19 to TRBJ1-6; 9 bases map to TRBD1. Looked up from germline, CDR1 is LNHDA and CDR2 is SQIVND (reference sequence). This CDR3 has 14 residues. V lost 3 bases and J lost 7; bases outside the gene matches: 1. The CDR3 region has the DNA TGTGCCAGTAGTATTGGGACAGGGAATTCACCCCTCCACTTT. As protein: CASSIGTGNSPLHF. The full variable domain, its missing parts supplied by reference TRBV19 and TRBJ1-6, is DGGITQSPKYLFRKEGQNVTLSCEQNLNHDAMYWYRQDPGQGLRLIYYSQIVNDFQKGDIAEGYSVSREKKESFPLTVTSAQKNPTAFYLCASSIGTGNSPLHFGNGTRLTVT.

The chain has TRBV5-1 and TRBJ2-7; maybe TRBD2 (7 bases). The CDR3 is 15 residues long. CDR1 and CDR2 from the germline V gene are SGHRS and YFSETQ. V was cut by 2 bases and J by 3 bases, with 15 bases left in between. The CDR3: CASSLSAGANYEQYF. The CDR3 DNA follows: TGCGCCAGCAGCTTAAGTGCGGGGGCTAACTACGAGCAGTACTTC.

This chain links TRBV19 with TRBJ2-1; 12 bases match TRBD1. This CDR3 is built from 15 residues. Germline CDR1 LNHDA, CDR2 SQIVND (reference sequence). The V segment lost 6 bases and the J segment 5 bases; nucleotides outside the gene matches: 5. Here the CDR3 DNA reads TGTGCCAGTAGCCGGGACAGGGGGCCGGACAATGAGCAGTTCTTC. The encoded protein is CASSRDRGPDNEQFF.

In this sample, this clone turned up a few times. The chain has TRBV19 and TRBJ1-1; no firm D call. Looked up from germline, CDR1 is LNHDA and CDR2 is SQIVND (reference sequence). Trimming shortened V by 7 bases and J by 5 bases, and 8 bases separated the two germline ends. The CDR3 extends over 11 amino acids. DNA of the CDR3: TGTGCCAGTACTCGGGAGACTGAAGCTTTCTTT. Protein product: CASTRETEAFF.

This chain links TRBV19 with TRBJ2-1; D is possibly TRBD2 (6 bases). CDR1 and CDR2 from the germline V gene are LNHDA and SQIVND (reference sequence). The germline V and J ends were trimmed by 6 bases and 2 bases, with 14 bases remaining between them. The CDR3 extends over 15 amino acids. The CDR3 protein is CASSQDYNTYNEQFF. The CDR3 DNA reads as TGTGCCAGTAGCCAGGACTACAACACCTACAATGAGCAGTTCTTC.

The chain joins TRBV6-6 to TRBJ2-7; D gene uncertain. Germline CDR1 MNHNY, CDR2 SVGAGI (reference sequence). Trimming left V 2 bases short and J 2 bases short, with 7 bases between. This CDR3 spans 13 amino acids. The CDR3 DNA reads as TGTGCCAGCAGTTACGGGCGTACCTACGAGCAGTACTTC. Protein: CASSYGRTYEQYF.

The chain uses TRBV7-2 and TRBJ2-6; TRBD2 matches 11 bases. V shed 5 bases, J shed 0 bases, and the junction held 6 bases outside the gene matches. The CDR3 is 18 amino acids. CDR1 and CDR2 (germline): SGHTA, FQGNSA. This CDR3 is CASSQLAGGLSGANVLTF. The DNA for the CDR3 is TGTGCCAGCAGCCAGCTAGCGGGGGGCCTCTCTGGGGCCAACGTCCTGACTTTC.

The V gene is TRBV9, the J gene TRBJ2-7; 10 positions match TRBD1. The CDR3 spans 14 residues. With V trimmed by 3 bases and J by 3 bases, 3 bases remained unmatched. The V gene's germline CDR1 is SGDLS and CDR2 YYNGEE. CDR3 loop: CASSGGQGSYEQYF. CDR3 bases: TGTGCCAGCAGCGGGGGACAGGGGAGCTACGAGCAGTACTTC.

In nucleotides, the CDR3 is TGTGCCAGCAGTGTACGGCTAGCGGGATTCAATGAGCAGTTCTTC. It codes for CASSVRLAGFNEQFF. This sequence joins TRBV6-4 and TRBJ2-1; 9 bases are shared with TRBD2. V shed 4 bases and J 6 bases; nucleotides not matched to a gene: 7. Germline V gene data show CDR1 as MRHNA and CDR2 as SNTAGT. This CDR3 is built from 15 residues.

The chain has TRBV13 and TRBJ2-2; possibly TRBD2 for D (5 bases). Germline CDR1 is PRHDT and CDR2 is FYEKMQ (reference sequence). The CDR3 extends over 13 amino acids. V was cut by 5 bases and J by 6 bases, with 10 bases left in between. CDR3 sequence reads: CASSLTRAGELFF. The CDR3, as DNA: TGTGCCAGCAGCCTAACGCGGGCCGGGGAGCTGTTTTTT.

The genes are TRBV28 and TRBJ2-7; 8 positions agree with TRBD1. Germline CDR1 reads MDHEN; CDR2 reads SYDVKM. V lost 1 base to trimming and J lost 3 bases; unmatched junction nucleotides: 2. This CDR3 region has 14 residues. The CDR3 protein is CASSLYTGGYEQYF. The CDR3 nucleotides are TGTGCCAGCAGTTTATATACAGGGGGCTACGAGCAGTACTTC. Using reference TRBV28 and TRBJ2-7 for the parts outside the CDR3, the full variable domain is DVKVTQSSRYLVKRTGEKVFLECVQDMDHENMFWYRQDPGLGLRLIYFSYDVKMKEKGDIPEGYSVSREKKERFSLILESASTNQTSMYLCASSLYTGGYEQYFGPGTRLTVT.

The CDR3 bases are TGCGCCAGCAGCCTTAGACTAGCGGGGGCTAATGAGCAGTTCTTC. It yields the protein CASSLRLAGANEQFF. The rearrangement uses TRBV4-3 and TRBJ2-1; 12 positions match TRBD2. CDR3 length equals 15 residues. CDR1 LGHNA and CDR2 YSLEER come from the germline V gene. The junction had 5 bases not matched to a gene; V was cut back by 4 bases and J by 7 bases.

The chain uses TRBV7-2 and TRBJ2-1, with TRBD2 matching 11 bases. The J segment lost 7 bases and the V segment lost 8 bases, leaving 7 bases of the junction unmatched. In germline, CDR1 is SGHTA, CDR2 FQGNSA. The CDR3 runs 14 residues. CDR3 DNA: TGTGCCAGCCATTTAGCGGGGGGGAGAAATGAGCAGTTCTTC. It translates to CASHLAGGRNEQFF.

A few counts support this clone. This chain links TRBV10-3 with TRBJ2-7; perhaps TRBD1 as D (8 bases). The CDR3 has 17 residues. Germline assignment: CDR1 ENHRY and CDR2 SYGVKD. V gave up 4 bases and J gave up 0 bases, with 19 bases separating them. The CDR3 DNA sequence: TGTGCCATCAGTGGGGGGGGGACAGGCGACAGCTCCTACGAGCAGTACTTC. This encodes CAISGGGTGDSSYEQYF.

This clone was detected a few times. Other DNA variants within this sample encode the same CDR3. The V and J genes are TRBV7-2 and TRBJ2-1; 14 nucleotides align to TRBD2. Germline V lookup: CDR1 SGHTA, CDR2 FQGNSA. The length of the CDR3 is 15 residues. Losses at the gene ends were 5 bases for V and 6 bases for J; bases not matched to a gene: 3. CDR3 in amino acids: CASSPGLAGANEQFF. The CDR3 bases are TGTGCCAGCAGCCCGGGACTAGCGGGGGCCAATGAGCAGTTCTTC.

V usage is TRBV7-9 and J usage is TRBJ1-4; the D gene is possibly TRBD1 (6 bases). This CDR3 region has 14 residues. The V end was cut by 5 bases, the J end by 6 bases, with 13 bases between. The V gene's germline CDR1 is SEHNR and CDR2 FQNEAQ (reference sequence). CDR3 nucleotides: TGTGCCAGCAGCCCTCAGGGGATTTATGAAAAACTGTTTTTT. It encodes CASSPQGIYEKLFF.

Turning to this clone: One end of the junction is discordant with germline, which a read error may explain. The rearrangement links TRBV7-7 to TRBJ2-3; 9 nucleotides agree with TRBD1. Germline V gives CDR1 SSHAT, CDR2 FNYEAQ (reference sequence). CDR3 length equals 18 residues. The CDR3 nucleotides read TGTGCTAGCAGCTGTCCAACCGGGACAGGGACGAGCACAGATACGCAGTATTTT. Protein: CASSCPTGTGTSTDTQYF.

This chain uses TRBV28 with TRBJ2-7, with 9 bases fitting TRBD2. Germline V gene sequence: CDR1 MDHEN, CDR2 SYDVKM. J gave up 3 bases and V 11 bases, and 11 bases lay outside the gene matches. The CDR3 spans 14 residues. CDR3 in DNA: TGTGCCTCCGGGGAGCGGGGGGCTTACTACGAGCAGTACTTC. Translated: CASGERGAYYEQYF.

V gene TRBV29-1 combines with J gene TRBJ2-1, with D unclear. CDR3 length: 11 residues. The V gene lost 7 bases and the J gene lost 10 bases, with 14 bases spanning the gap. Germline V gene data show CDR1 as SQVTM and CDR2 as ANQGSEA. This CDR3 is CSGNRFQEQFF. CDR3 nucleotides: TGCAGCGGTAACAGATTCCAGGAGCAGTTCTTC.